Included here is one TCR beta chain sequence, with context. The junction departs from the called germline gene at one end, perhaps through a read error. The data originate from a study of graft-versus-host responses after intestinal transplantation. The wider study: Transplantation in recipients was multivisceral, liver-intestinal, or isolated intestinal. Tacrolimus plus steroids were given to all recipients for roughly three years, preceded by anti-thymocyte globulin induction.

Repertoires were generated with immunoSEQ multiplex PCR, while TCRdb's copy carries only in-frame clones and drops some. Of tens of thousands of clones listed, around 93% are singletons. The CDR3 is made up of 15 amino acids. Germline-derived CDR1 and CDR2 are SSHAT and FNYEAQ (reference sequence). The chain links TRBV7-7 to TRBJ2-1, with 11 bases lining up with TRBD2. The receptor was isolated from a human patient who received an intestinal transplant, so some T cells may come from the graft donor. The sequencing used PBMCs, collected about 800 days after a first intestinal transplant, on the day of a second. The CDR3 DNA reads TGTGCTAGCAGCTTAGGCGCTAGCGGGAGGAATGAGCAGTTCTTC. This translates into CASSLGASGRNEQFF. Filled out from reference TRBV7-7 and TRBJ2-1, the complete variable domain reads GAGVSQSPRYKVTKRGQDVTLRCDPISSHATLYWYQQALGQGPEFLTYFNYEAQPDKSGLPSDRFSAERPEGSISTLTIQRTEQRDSAMYRCASSLGASGRNEQFFGPGTRLTVL.